This TCR beta chain appears in the sequencing data of a study of blood T cell repertoires in COVID-19. Some clones are missing from TCRdb's copy, which holds only in-frame ones; the method was immunoSEQ multiplex PCR. In the table there are 190,000 or so clones, approximately 82% of which are singletons. Germline-derived CDR1 and CDR2 are SEHNR and FQNEAQ (reference sequence). With V trimmed by 4 bases and J by 7 bases, 13 bases remained unmatched. The CDR3 sequence is 19 residues long. This TCR was sampled from a man in his fifties or sixties with active or convalescent COVID-19. The rearrangement links TRBV7-9 to TRBJ2-1, with 16 bases lining up with TRBD2. Sequenced sample: peripheral blood. CDR3 protein: CASSSTSGTSGGARNEQFF. The CDR3 DNA reads TGTGCCAGCAGCTCAACTTCCGGGACTAGCGGGGGGGCCCGGAATGAGCAGTTCTTC.